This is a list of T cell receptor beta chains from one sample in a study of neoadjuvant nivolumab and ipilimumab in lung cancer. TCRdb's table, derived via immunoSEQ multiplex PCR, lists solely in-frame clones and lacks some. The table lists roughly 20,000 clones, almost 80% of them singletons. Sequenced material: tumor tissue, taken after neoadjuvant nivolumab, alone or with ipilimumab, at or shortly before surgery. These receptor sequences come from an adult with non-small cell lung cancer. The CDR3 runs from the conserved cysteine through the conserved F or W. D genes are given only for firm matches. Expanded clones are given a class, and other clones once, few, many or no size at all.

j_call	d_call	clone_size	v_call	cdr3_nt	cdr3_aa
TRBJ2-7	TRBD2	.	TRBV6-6	TGTGCCAGCAGTCGGGGGGGGACTAGCGGCTACGAGCAGTACTTC	CASSRGGTSGYEQYF
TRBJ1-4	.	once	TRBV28	TGTGCCAGCAGTTTAACGGCACCAACTAATGAAAAACTGTTTTTT	CASSLTAPTNEKLFF
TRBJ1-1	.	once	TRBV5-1	TGCGCCAGCAGCTTGAGGGCAGGGGACACTGAAGCTTTCTTT	CASSLRAGDTEAFF
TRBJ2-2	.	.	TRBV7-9	TGTGCCAGCAGCTTTTGGGGGACCGGGACCGTTGAATACGGGGAGCTGTTTTTT	CASSFWGTGTVEYGELFF
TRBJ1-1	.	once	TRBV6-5	TGTGCCAGCCGTGGCTCTACGAACACTGAAGCTTTCTTT	CASRGSTNTEAFF
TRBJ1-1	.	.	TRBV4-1	TGCGCCAGCAGCCAAGTATCGACAGCTACGAACACTGAAGCTTTCTTT	CASSQVSTATNTEAFF
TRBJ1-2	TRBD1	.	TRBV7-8	TGTGCCAGCAGCTTAGAGGGACAGCACTATGGCTACACCTTC	CASSLEGQHYGYTF
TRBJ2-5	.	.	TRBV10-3	TGTGCCATCAGTGAGCGGCAGGGAAGAGAGACCCAGTACTTC	CAISERQGRETQYF
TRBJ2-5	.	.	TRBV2	TGTGCCAGCAGTGAACGAAGAGGTGGGGAGACCCAGTACTTC	CASSERRGGETQYF
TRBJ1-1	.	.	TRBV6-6	TGTGCCAGCCGGGAGGAGTTTAGGAGGACTGAAGCTTTCTTT	CASREEFRRTEAFF
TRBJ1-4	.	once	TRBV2	TGTGCCAGCAGTAACGCGCAGGCTGCAACTAATGAAAAACTGTTTTTT	CASSNAQAATNEKLFF
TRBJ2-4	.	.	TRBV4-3	TGCGCCAGCAGCCTAGTCCTGACAGGAAACATTCAGTACTTC	CASSLVLTGNIQYF
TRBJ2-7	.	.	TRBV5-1	TGCGCCAGCAGCTTGGCCTTTAACGAGCAGTACTTC	CASSLAFNEQYF
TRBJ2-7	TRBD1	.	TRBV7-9	TGTGCCAGCAGCTTCGGACAGGGGGCGGCCGAGCAGTACTTC	CASSFGQGAAEQYF
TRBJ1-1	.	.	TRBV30	TGTGCCTGGAGTTGGGAGGGGTACACTGAAGCTTTCTTT	CAWSWEGYTEAFF
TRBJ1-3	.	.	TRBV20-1	TGCAGTGCACCCCGGGGAAACACCATATATTTT	CSAPRGNTIYF
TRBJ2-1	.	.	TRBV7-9	TGTGCCAGCAGCTCGAACAATGAGCAGTTCTTC	CASSSNNEQFF
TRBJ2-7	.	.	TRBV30	TGTGCCTGGACCCCCTTGCTGGGGCAGACCTACAAGCAGTACTTC	CAWTPLLGQTYKQYF
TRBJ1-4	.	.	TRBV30	TGTGCCTGGAGTGTTGGCTCATGGGAAAAACTGTTTTTT	CAWSVGSWEKLFF
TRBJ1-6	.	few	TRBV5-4	TGTGCCAGCAGCTTGGTTCGAGATTCACCCCTCCACTTT	CASSLVRDSPLHF
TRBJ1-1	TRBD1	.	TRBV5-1	TGCGCCAGCAGCCAGACAGGGAGGAACACTGAAGCTTTCTTT	CASSQTGRNTEAFF